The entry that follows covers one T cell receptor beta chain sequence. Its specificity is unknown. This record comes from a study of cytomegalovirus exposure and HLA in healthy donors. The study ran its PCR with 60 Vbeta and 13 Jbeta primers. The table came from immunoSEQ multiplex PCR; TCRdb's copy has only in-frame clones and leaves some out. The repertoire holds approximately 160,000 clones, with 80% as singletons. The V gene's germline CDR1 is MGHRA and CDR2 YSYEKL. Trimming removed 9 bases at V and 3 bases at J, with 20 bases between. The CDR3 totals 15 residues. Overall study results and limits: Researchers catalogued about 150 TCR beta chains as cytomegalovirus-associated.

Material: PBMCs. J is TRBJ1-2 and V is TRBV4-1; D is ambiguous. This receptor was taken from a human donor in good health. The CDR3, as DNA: TGCGCCAGTAGCTGGCCGGCAGGAGGGTACTATGGCTACACCTTC. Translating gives CASSWPAGGYYGYTF.